This T cell receptor (beta chain) derives from a study of T cells after yellow fever vaccination. TCRdb reprocessed the 5' RACE reads with MiXCR, giving one entry per CDR3 protein. The repertoire has approximately 32,000 distinct CDR3 sequences, about 4.4% of them found once; the top ten carry less than 55%. Findings of the study overall: The presence of abundant clonotypes contaminating from the bulk population was possible in FACS-sorted repertoires. Shared CD4/CD8 clonotypes were a small share, likely from convergent recombination.

The V gene's germline CDR1 is MNHEY and CDR2 SMNVEV (reference sequence). This CDR3 contains 15 residues. V shed 6 bases, J shed 10 bases, and the junction held 14 bases outside the gene matches. This clonotype came up many times. Its matching antigen is unknown. The sequence came from a young man who received the YFV17D yellow fever vaccine. This chain links TRBV27 with TRBJ2-3, with 9 bases fitting TRBD2. The sequencing used CD8+ T cells sorted from PBMCs, collected 5 days after the yellow fever booster vaccination. CDR3 region: CASSGPGLAGRSQYF. DNA for the CDR3: TGTGCCAGCAGCGGGCCGGGACTAGCTGGGCGCTCGCAGTATTTT.